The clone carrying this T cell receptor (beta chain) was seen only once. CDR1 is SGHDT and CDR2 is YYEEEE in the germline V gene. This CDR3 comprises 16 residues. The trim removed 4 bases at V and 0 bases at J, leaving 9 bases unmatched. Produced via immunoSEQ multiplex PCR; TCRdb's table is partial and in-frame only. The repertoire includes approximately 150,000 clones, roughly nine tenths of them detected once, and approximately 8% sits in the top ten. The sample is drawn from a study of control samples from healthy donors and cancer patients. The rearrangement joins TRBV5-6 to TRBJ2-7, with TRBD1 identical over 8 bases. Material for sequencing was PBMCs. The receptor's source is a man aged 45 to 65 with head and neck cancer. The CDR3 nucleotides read TGTGCCAGCAGCAGACAGGGGTTTCCTCTCTCCTACGAGCAGTACTTC. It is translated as CASSRQGFPLSYEQYF.